This TCR beta chain stems from a study of blood T cells in healthy people across ages. A J-beta primer mix and a sample-barcoded 5' primer were used in a second PCR of about 7 to 12 cycles. Each CDR3 protein is one row after TCRdb ran MiXCR on the 5' RACE reads. Among just under 900,000 distinct CDR3 sequences listed, under 35% were seen once. Material for sequencing was blood. This sequence was found in a woman older than 75 in good health.

The CDR3 reads CASSGRQAGFGYGYTF. The CDR3 coding sequence is TGTGCCAGCAGCGGCCGACAAGCAGGGTTTGGCTATGGCTACACCTTC. The chain recombines TRBV7-9 with TRBJ1-2; the D gene is possibly TRBD1 (5 bases). Germline V CDR1 and CDR2: SEHNR, FQNEAQ (reference sequence). Trimming took 5 bases from V and 4 from J, leaving 20 bases between them. The CDR3 covers 16 residues.